This T cell receptor beta chain was retrieved from a study of T cells in Graves' hyperthyroidism and ophthalmopathy. Findings and caveats of the study: Most expanded thyroid clonotypes above 0.001 also appeared in blood.

Clinical symptoms, serum thyroxine and TRAb, thyroid ultrasound and orbital computed tomography together formed the diagnostic basis. Notes on this clonotype: As yet, its antigen is unknown. This may come from a read error, since a much larger clone is one base off.

Template material for amplifying TCR beta CDR3 regions consisted of RNA transcripts. Initially, a first-round RT-PCR of the TCR CDR3 employed the HTBI primer set. TCRdb redid the calling of the multiplex PCR reads with MiXCR, one entry per CDR3 protein. Of 500,000 to 600,000 distinct CDR3 sequences listed, under 60% are singletons. Sequencing used peripheral blood or thyroid tissue (not recorded which). The origin of this receptor is an adult woman with Graves' disease, either hyperthyroidism or ophthalmopathy (not recorded which).

CDR3 loop: CSLADNTGELFF. The CDR3 nucleotides are TGCAGCTTAGCTGATAACACCGGGGAGCTGTTTTTT. This sequence joins TRBV20-1 and TRBJ2-2; D call uncertain. CDR1 is DFQATT and CDR2 is SNEGSKA in the germline V gene (reference sequence). The CDR3 consists of 12 residues.